The 25 T cell receptor beta chains given below trace back to one sample, sequenced in a study of blood T cell repertoires in COVID-19. Some clones are missing from TCRdb's copy, which holds only in-frame ones; the method was immunoSEQ multiplex PCR. This table has about 150,000 clones, roughly 87% appearing once. Sequencing used PBMCs or T cells enriched from blood (not recorded which). All receptors derive from a woman aged 45-65 years who had recovered from COVID-19.

V gene TRBV30 combines with J gene TRBJ1-6, with D perhaps matching TRBD1 (6 bases). Germline-derived CDR1 and CDR2 are GTSNPN and SVGIG (reference sequence). Trimming took 5 bases from V and 0 from J, leaving 8 bases between them. The CDR3 consists of 14 residues. The CDR3 sequence is CAWDRSSYNSPLHF. Here the CDR3 DNA reads TGTGCCTGGGACAGGAGCTCCTATAATTCACCCCTCCACTTT.

This clone was seen just once. J is TRBJ1-3 and V is TRBV5-5; 8 bases map to TRBD1. This CDR3 is 15 amino acids long. Trimming took 0 bases from V and 8 from J; bases not matched to a gene: 7. Germline V gene lookup returns CDR1 SGHKS and CDR2 YYEKEE (reference sequence). CDR3 nucleotide sequence: TGTGCCAGCAGCTTGGTGGACAGGGACGGTGACACCATATATTTT. Translation gives CASSLVDRDGDTIYF.

The chain uses TRBV6-2 or TRBV6-3 and TRBJ2-1; the match to TRBD2 covers 13 bases. J was trimmed by 6 bases and V by 0 bases; bases with no gene match: 5. Per the germline V gene, CDR1 is MNHEY and CDR2 is SVGEGT. The CDR3 totals 17 residues. The CDR3 DNA sequence: TGTGCCAGCAGTTACTCGAAGGGACTAGCGGGGATCAATGAGCAGTTCTTC. Translating gives CASSYSKGLAGINEQFF.

V usage is TRBV7-9 and J usage is TRBJ1-2, with 7 bases matching TRBD1. The V gene end was trimmed by 5 bases and the J gene end by 8 bases; junction bases not matched to a gene: 8. The germline CDR1 and CDR2 sequences are SEHNR and FQNEAQ (reference sequence). This CDR3 contains 13 residues. The chain's CDR3 is CASSPTTGNGYTF. As DNA, the CDR3 is TGTGCCAGCAGCCCGACGACAGGGAACGGCTACACCTTC. The whole variable domain, filled in from reference TRBV7-9 and TRBJ1-2, reads DTGVSQNPRHKITKRGQNVTFRCDPISEHNRLYWYRQTLGQGPEFLTYFQNEAQLEKSRLLSDRFSAERPKGSFSTLEIQRTEQGDSAMYLCASSPTTGNGYTFGSGTRLTVV.

The chain couples TRBV12-3 or TRBV12-4 to TRBJ1-2; possible D gene TRBD1, 6 bases. The CDR3 runs 13 residues. Trimming removed 3 bases from V and 8 bases from J, with 13 bases in between. The CDR3 loop reads CASSLAGARGYTF. The DNA of the CDR3 is TGTGCCAGCAGTTTGGCAGGGGCTCGAGGCTACACCTTC.

The chain combines TRBV19 with TRBJ2-1, with TRBD1 matching over 7 bases. This CDR3 contains 18 residues. J lost 3 bases, V lost 5 bases, and 16 bases had no gene match. CDR1 is LNHDA and CDR2 is SQIVND in the germline V gene (reference sequence). DNA of the CDR3: TGTGCCAGTAGTGGAAGGGGGCGAAGTAATCTTTACTACAATGAGCAGTTCTTC. It translates to CASSGRGRSNLYYNEQFF.

V and J are TRBV28 and TRBJ1-4; D unresolved. CDR3 length: 14 amino acids. Germline values: CDR1 MDHEN, CDR2 SYDVKM. V lost 4 bases, J lost 8 bases, and 14 bases lay in between. The CDR3 spells CASSSGAGREKLFF. The DNA of the CDR3 is TGTGCCAGCAGTTCTGGAGCGGGGAGGGAAAAACTGTTTTTT.

The sample holds one count of this clone. V usage is TRBV5-4 and J usage is TRBJ2-1, with 7 bases lining up with TRBD2. The CDR3 covers 16 residues. Germline assignment: CDR1 SGHNT and CDR2 YYREEE (reference sequence). Trimming removed 2 bases from V and 8 bases from J; junction bases left unmatched: 13. CDR3 residues: CASSFPGAGKGHEQFF. The CDR3 coding sequence is TGTGCCAGCAGCTTTCCGGGAGCGGGAAAAGGCCATGAGCAGTTCTTC.

There are a few counts of this clone. The chain recombines TRBV5-1 with TRBJ1-2, with TRBD1 matching over 7 bases. The germline V gene has CDR1 SGHRS and CDR2 YFSETQ. After removal of 5 bases from V and 3 bases from J, the junction contained 7 bases not matched to a gene. This CDR3 spans 14 amino acids. Here the CDR3 reads CASRAGTEDYGYTF. CDR3 DNA: TGCGCCAGCAGGGCCGGGACAGAGGACTATGGCTACACCTTC.

The V and J genes are TRBV28 and TRBJ1-5; D not resolved. V was trimmed by 4 bases and J by 0 bases, leaving 10 bases between them. Germline CDR1 and CDR2: MDHEN and SYDVKM. CDR3 length: 15 amino acids. CDR3 in DNA: TGTGCCAGCAGTTCTCAACGGTATAGCAATCAGCCCCAGCATTTT. Translated, it gives CASSSQRYSNQPQHF. Variable domain in full (rest from reference TRBV28 and TRBJ1-5): DVKVTQSSRYLVKRTGEKVFLECVQDMDHENMFWYRQDPGLGLRLIYFSYDVKMKEKGDIPEGYSVSREKKERFSLILESASTNQTSMYLCASSSQRYSNQPQHFGDGTRLSIL.

This clone was counted once. The V call is TRBV2, the J call TRBJ2-7; 8 bases align to TRBD1. Germline CDR1 SNHLY, CDR2 FYNNEI. Trimming took 3 bases from V and 4 from J; bases not matched to a gene: 11. This CDR3 has 16 amino acids. The CDR3 sequence is CASSEIFRGLRYEQYF. The CDR3 DNA follows: TGTGCCAGCAGTGAGATTTTCAGGGGGCTAAGGTACGAGCAGTACTTC.

The J gene is TRBJ1-5, the V gene TRBV27; D unresolved. CDR3 size: 14 residues. From germline, CDR1 is MNHEY and CDR2 SMNVEV (reference sequence). Trimming cost V 5 bases and J 4 bases, with 12 bases left between them. This CDR3 is CASSPAQWNQPQHF. The CDR3 DNA reads TGTGCCAGCAGTCCTGCACAGTGGAATCAGCCCCAGCATTTT.

V is TRBV28 and J is TRBJ2-7; 12 bases are a match to TRBD2. Germline V gene sequence: CDR1 MDHEN, CDR2 SYDVKM. The CDR3 runs 15 residues. With 6 bases clipped from V and 5 bases from J, the junction kept 8 bases outside the gene matches. The CDR3 coding sequence is TGTGCCAGCAGAGAACTAGCGGGAGGTATCCACGAGCAGTACTTC. This encodes CASRELAGGIHEQYF. The variable domain in full, with the rest retrieved from reference TRBV28 and TRBJ2-7, is DVKVTQSSRYLVKRTGEKVFLECVQDMDHENMFWYRQDPGLGLRLIYFSYDVKMKEKGDIPEGYSVSREKKERFSLILESASTNQTSMYLCASRELAGGIHEQYFGPGTRLTVT.

This rearrangement joins TRBV11-2 to TRBJ2-5, with D maybe TRBD1 (6 bases). Germline loops: CDR1 SGHAT, CDR2 FQNNGV. The CDR3 contains 16 residues. The V end was cut by 6 bases, the J end by 0 bases, with 17 bases between. The CDR3 DNA sequence: TGTGCCAGCAGAGATTACCTTGGACAGAACCAAGAGACCCAGTACTTC. Amino acid sequence: CASRDYLGQNQETQYF.

This chain joins TRBV5-1 and TRBJ2-5; possible D gene TRBD2, 6 bases. Germline CDR1 SGHRS, CDR2 YFSETQ. Trimming left V 1 base short and J 5 bases short, with 15 bases between. The CDR3 is 15 residues long. CDR3: CASSLNVGSEETQYF. DNA of the CDR3: TGCGCCAGCAGCTTGAACGTCGGGAGTGAGGAGACCCAGTACTTC.

V and J are TRBV29-1 and TRBJ2-3; a weak D match, TRBD2 (5 bases). This CDR3 contains 13 residues. Trimming cost V 7 bases and J 6 bases, with 17 bases left between them. From germline, CDR1 is SQVTM and CDR2 ANQGSEA. The CDR3 region has the DNA TGCAGCGCCGCGGGCGCCCCTCCGGATACGCAGTATTTT. Encoded protein: CSAAGAPPDTQYF.

The rearrangement uses TRBV5-1 and TRBJ2-7; TRBD1 matches 8 bases. Germline-derived CDR1 and CDR2 are SGHRS and YFSETQ. V shed 5 bases, J shed 8 bases, and the junction held 12 bases outside the gene matches. CDR3 length: 14 residues. The CDR3 nucleotides are TGCGCCAGCAGAAAAGACAGGGGTTGGGAAAAGCAGTACTTC. This sequence encodes CASRKDRGWEKQYF.

The CDR3 here is CASSPLAGGTDTQYF. DNA for the CDR3: TGTGCCAGCAGTCCCTTAGCGGGAGGAACAGATACGCAGTATTTT. The gene calls are TRBV7-9 and TRBJ2-3; TRBD2 matches 10 bases. Germline V lookup: CDR1 SEHNR, CDR2 FQNEAQ (reference sequence). Unmatched junction bases numbered 6, after V lost 6 bases and J lost 3 bases. The CDR3 sequence is 15 residues long.

The rearrangement links TRBV7-9 to TRBJ1-3; possible D gene TRBD1, 6 bases. The V gene lost 5 bases and the J gene lost 4 bases, with 12 bases spanning the gap. Per the germline V gene, CDR1 is SEHNR and CDR2 is FQNEAQ (reference sequence). The CDR3 contains 14 residues. The CDR3, as DNA: TGTGCCAGCAGCCTTACAGGGCAAGGAAACACCATATATTTT. Translating gives CASSLTGQGNTIYF. Looking up the rest from reference TRBV7-9 and TRBJ1-3 gives the full variable domain: DTGVSQNPRHKITKRGQNVTFRCDPISEHNRLYWYRQTLGQGPEFLTYFQNEAQLEKSRLLSDRFSAERPKGSFSTLEIQRTEQGDSAMYLCASSLTGQGNTIYFGEGSWLTVV.

The gene calls are TRBV7-2 and TRBJ2-1, with D perhaps TRBD1 (5 bases). The V end lost 3 bases, the J end lost 8 bases, and 11 bases lay between the germline ends. The germline V gene has CDR1 SGHTA and CDR2 FQGNSA. The CDR3 has 13 residues. The CDR3 DNA is TGTGCCAGCAGCTTTGACCAGGGTTATGAGCAGTTCTTC. It translates to CASSFDQGYEQFF.

This chain connects TRBV5-5 to TRBJ2-1; possible D gene TRBD1, 6 bases. Germline assignment: CDR1 SGHKS and CDR2 YYEKEE (reference sequence). V shed 4 bases and J shed 5 bases, with 10 bases lying between them. The CDR3 consists of 13 residues. In DNA form, the CDR3 reads TGTGCCAGCAGCCGGGACACCAACAATGAGCAGTTCTTC. Protein product: CASSRDTNNEQFF.

This clone has a single count. J is TRBJ1-4 and V is TRBV9; D is uncertain. The germline V and J ends were trimmed by 0 bases and 2 bases, with 11 bases remaining between them. CDR1 SGDLS and CDR2 YYNGEE come from the germline V gene. The CDR3 sequence is 16 residues long. DNA for the CDR3: TGTGCCAGCAGCGTAGGGGCCGGGGTGACTAATGAAAAACTGTTTTTT. Protein sequence: CASSVGAGVTNEKLFF.

CDR3 loop: CATSFDRGTENSNQPQHF. CDR3 DNA sequence: TGTGCCACCAGCTTTGACAGGGGGACTGAAAATAGCAATCAGCCCCAGCATTTT. The chain joins TRBV15 to TRBJ1-5; 9 positions match TRBD1. V dropped 5 bases and J dropped 0; count of bases not matched to a gene: 11. The length of the CDR3 is 18 residues. Per germline, CDR1 LNHNV and CDR2 YYDKDF (reference sequence).

J is TRBJ1-2 and V is TRBV6-1; D possibly corresponds to TRBD1 (6 bases). The CDR3 spans 14 residues. Trimming shortened V by 4 bases and J by 0 bases, and 9 bases separated the two germline ends. Germline-derived CDR1 and CDR2 are MNHNS and SASEGT. In DNA, the CDR3 is TGTGCCAGCAGTGGGGCAGGGGCTAACTATGGCTACACCTTC. Translated, it gives CASSGAGANYGYTF.

CDR3 in amino acids: CASSEWGAGTQETQYF. As DNA, the CDR3 is TGTGCCAGCAGTGAATGGGGTGCGGGGACCCAAGAGACCCAGTACTTC. The J gene is TRBJ2-5, the V gene TRBV2; D is possibly TRBD2 (6 bases). In germline, CDR1 is SNHLY, CDR2 FYNNEI. The CDR3 extends over 16 amino acids. The V gene lost 2 bases and the J gene lost 1 base, with 14 bases spanning the gap. Full variable domain (missing parts from reference TRBV2 and TRBJ2-5): EPEVTQTPSHQVTQMGQEVILRCVPISNHLYFYWYRQILGQKVEFLVSFYNNEISEKSEIFDDQFSVERPDGSNFTLKIRSTKLEDSAMYFCASSEWGAGTQETQYFGPGTRLLVL.